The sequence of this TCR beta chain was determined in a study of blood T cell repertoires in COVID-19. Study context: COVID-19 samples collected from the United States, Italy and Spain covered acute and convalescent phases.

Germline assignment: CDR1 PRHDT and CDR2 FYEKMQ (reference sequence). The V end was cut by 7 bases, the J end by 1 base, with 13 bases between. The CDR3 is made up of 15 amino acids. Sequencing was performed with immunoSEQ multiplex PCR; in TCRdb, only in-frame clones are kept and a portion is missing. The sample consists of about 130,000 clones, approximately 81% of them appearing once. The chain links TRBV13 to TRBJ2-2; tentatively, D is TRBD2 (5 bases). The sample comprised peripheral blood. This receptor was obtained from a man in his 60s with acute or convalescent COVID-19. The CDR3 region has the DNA TGTGCCAGCAAGGTCCTACTAGGGAACACCGGGGAGCTGTTTTTT. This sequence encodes CASKVLLGNTGELFF.